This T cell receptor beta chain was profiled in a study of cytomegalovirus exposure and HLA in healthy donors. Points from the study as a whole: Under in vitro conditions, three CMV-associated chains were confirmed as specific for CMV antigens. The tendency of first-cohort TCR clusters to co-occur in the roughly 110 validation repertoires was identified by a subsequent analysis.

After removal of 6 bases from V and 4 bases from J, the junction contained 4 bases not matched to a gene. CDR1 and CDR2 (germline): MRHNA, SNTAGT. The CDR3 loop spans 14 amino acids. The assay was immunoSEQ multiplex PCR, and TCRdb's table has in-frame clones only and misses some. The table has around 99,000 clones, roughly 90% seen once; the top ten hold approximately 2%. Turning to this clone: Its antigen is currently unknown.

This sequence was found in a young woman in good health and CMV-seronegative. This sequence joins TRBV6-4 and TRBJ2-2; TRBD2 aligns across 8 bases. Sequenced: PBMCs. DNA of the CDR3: TGTGCCAGCAGGCGGGAGGACGGCACCGGGGAGCTGTTTTTT. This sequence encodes CASRREDGTGELFF.